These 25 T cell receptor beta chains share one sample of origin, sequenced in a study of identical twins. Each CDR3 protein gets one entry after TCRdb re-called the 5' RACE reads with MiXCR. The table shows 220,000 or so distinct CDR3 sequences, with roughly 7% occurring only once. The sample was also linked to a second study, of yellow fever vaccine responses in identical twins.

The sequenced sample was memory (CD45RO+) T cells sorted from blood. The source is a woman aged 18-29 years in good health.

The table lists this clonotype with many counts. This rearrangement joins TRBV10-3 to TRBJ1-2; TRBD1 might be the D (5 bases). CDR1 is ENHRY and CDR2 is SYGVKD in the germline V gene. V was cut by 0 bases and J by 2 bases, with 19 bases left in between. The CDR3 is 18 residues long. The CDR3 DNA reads TGTGCCATCAGTGAGTCGGGTGCGGCCCCGACAGACAACTATGGCTACACCTTC. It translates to CAISESGAAPTDNYGYTF.

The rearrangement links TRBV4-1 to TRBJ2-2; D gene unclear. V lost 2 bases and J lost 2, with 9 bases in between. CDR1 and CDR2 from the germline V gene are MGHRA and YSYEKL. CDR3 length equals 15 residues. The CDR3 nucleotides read TGCGCCAGCAGCCAACTGCTAGTCAACACCGGGGAGCTGTTTTTT. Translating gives CASSQLLVNTGELFF.

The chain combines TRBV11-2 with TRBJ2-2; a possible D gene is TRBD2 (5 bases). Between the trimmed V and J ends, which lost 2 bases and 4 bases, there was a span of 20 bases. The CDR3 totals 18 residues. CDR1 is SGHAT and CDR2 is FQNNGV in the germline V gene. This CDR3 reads CASSLYPRPEVGTGELFF. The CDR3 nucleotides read TGTGCCAGCAGCTTATACCCTCGTCCGGAGGTCGGCACCGGGGAGCTGTTTTTT. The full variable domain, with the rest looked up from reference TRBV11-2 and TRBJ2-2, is EAGVAQSPRYKIIEKRQSVAFWCNPISGHATLYWYQQILGQGPKLLIQFQNNGVVDDSQLPKDRFSAERLKGVDSTLKIQPAKLEDSAVYLCASSLYPRPEVGTGELFFGEGSRLTVL.

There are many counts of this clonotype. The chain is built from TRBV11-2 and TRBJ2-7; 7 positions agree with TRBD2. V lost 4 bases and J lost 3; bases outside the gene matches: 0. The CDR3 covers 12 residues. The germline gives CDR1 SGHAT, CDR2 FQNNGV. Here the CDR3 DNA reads TGTGCCAGCAGCTCGGGGGGCTACGAGCAGTACGTC. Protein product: CASSSGGYEQYV.

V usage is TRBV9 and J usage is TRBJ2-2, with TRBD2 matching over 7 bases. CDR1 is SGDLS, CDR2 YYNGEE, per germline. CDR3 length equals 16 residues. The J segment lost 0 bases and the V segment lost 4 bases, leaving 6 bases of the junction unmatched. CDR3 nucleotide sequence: TGTGCCAGCAGCCCGACTGGGGGGGCGAACACCGGGGAGCTGTTTTTT. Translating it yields CASSPTGGANTGELFF. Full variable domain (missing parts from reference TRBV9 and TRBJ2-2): DSGVTQTPKHLITATGQRVTLRCSPRSGDLSVYWYQQSLDQGLQFLIQYYNGEERAKGNILERFSAQQFPDLHSELNLSSLELGDSALYFCASSPTGGANTGELFFGEGSRLTVL.

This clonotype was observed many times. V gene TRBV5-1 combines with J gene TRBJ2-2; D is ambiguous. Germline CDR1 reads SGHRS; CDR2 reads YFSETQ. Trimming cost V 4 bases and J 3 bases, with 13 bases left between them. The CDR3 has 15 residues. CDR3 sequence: CASSARQPHTGELFF. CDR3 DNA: TGCGCCAGCAGCGCCCGCCAGCCGCACACCGGGGAGCTGTTTTTT.

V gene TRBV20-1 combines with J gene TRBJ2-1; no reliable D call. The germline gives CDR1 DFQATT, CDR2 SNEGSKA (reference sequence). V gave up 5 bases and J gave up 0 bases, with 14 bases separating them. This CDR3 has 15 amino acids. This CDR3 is CSARNSWSSYNEQFF. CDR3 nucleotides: TGCAGTGCTCGGAATAGCTGGAGCTCCTACAATGAGCAGTTCTTC.

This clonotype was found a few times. The CDR3 protein is CASSWTIAGGPIEQFF. As DNA, the CDR3 is TGCGCCAGCAGCTGGACAATAGCGGGAGGGCCGATTGAGCAGTTCTTC. J is TRBJ2-1 and V is TRBV5-1; 11 nucleotides agree with TRBD2. The germline CDR1 and CDR2 sequences are SGHRS and YFSETQ. The length of the CDR3 is 16 residues. Unmatched junction bases numbered 11, after V lost 3 bases and J lost 9 bases.

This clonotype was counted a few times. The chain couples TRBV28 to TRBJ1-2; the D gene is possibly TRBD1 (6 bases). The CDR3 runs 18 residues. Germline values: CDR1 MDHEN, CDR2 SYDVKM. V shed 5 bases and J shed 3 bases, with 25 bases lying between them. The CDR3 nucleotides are TGTGCCAGCAGTGTATTAAACCCCACAGGGTCAAGGTACTATGGCTACACCTTC. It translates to CASSVLNPTGSRYYGYTF.

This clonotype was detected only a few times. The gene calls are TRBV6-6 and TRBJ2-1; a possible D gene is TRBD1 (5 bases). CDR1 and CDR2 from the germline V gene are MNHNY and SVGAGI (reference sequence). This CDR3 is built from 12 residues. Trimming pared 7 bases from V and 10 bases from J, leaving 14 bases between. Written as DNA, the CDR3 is TGTGCCAGCACCTCCCGGACAATGGAGCAGTTCTTC. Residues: CASTSRTMEQFF.

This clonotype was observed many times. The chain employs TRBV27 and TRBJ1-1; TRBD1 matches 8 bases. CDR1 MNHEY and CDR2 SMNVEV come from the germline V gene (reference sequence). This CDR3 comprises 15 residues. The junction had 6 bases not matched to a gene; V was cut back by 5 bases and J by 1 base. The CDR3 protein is CASSAGTGPNTEAFF. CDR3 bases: TGTGCCAGCAGTGCCGGGACAGGACCGAACACTGAAGCTTTCTTT.

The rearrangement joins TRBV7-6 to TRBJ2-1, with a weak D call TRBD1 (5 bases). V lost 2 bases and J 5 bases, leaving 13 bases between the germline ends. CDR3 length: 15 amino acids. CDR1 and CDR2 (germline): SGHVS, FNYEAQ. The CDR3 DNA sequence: TGTGCCAGCAGCTTACGGGCAGGGTTGGACAATGAGCAGTTCTTC. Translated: CASSLRAGLDNEQFF.

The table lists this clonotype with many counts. The CDR3 DNA reads TGCGCCAGCAGCCAATCGGGACTAGCGGGAGCAATGGGAGATACGCAGTATTTT. It translates to CASSQSGLAGAMGDTQYF. The chain employs TRBV4-1 and TRBJ2-3; 14 bases are shared with TRBD2. The V gene's germline CDR1 is MGHRA and CDR2 YSYEKL. The J segment lost 5 bases and the V segment lost 2 bases, leaving 9 bases of the junction unmatched. The CDR3 contains 18 residues.

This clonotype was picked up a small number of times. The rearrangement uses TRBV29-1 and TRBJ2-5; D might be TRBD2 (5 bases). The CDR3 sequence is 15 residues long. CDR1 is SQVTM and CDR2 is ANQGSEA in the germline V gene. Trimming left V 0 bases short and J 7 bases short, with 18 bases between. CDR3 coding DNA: TGCAGCGTTGAAGACGCTAGCCGCCAACGTGGGACCCAGTACTTC. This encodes CSVEDASRQRGTQYF.

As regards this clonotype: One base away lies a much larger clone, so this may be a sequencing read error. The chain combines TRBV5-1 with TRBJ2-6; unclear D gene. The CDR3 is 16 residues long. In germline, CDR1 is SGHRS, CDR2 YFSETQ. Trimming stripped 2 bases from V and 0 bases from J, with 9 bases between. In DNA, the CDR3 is TGCGCCAGCAGCTTTGGATATCCCTCTGGGGCCAACGTCCTGACTTTC. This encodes CASSFGYPSGANVLTF.

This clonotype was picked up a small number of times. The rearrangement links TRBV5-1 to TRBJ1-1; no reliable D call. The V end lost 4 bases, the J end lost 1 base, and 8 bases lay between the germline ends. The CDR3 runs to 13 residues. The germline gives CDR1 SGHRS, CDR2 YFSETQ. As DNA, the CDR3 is TGCGCCAGCAGCCCCGGGTCGAACACTGAAGCTTTCTTT. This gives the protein CASSPGSNTEAFF.

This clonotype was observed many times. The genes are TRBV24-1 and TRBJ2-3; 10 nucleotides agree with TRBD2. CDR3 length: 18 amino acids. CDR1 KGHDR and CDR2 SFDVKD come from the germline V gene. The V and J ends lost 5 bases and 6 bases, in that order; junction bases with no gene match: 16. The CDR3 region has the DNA TGTGCCACCAGTGGGGCTGTTGGGACTAGCGACAAGGCCGATACGCAGTATTTT. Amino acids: CATSGAVGTSDKADTQYF.

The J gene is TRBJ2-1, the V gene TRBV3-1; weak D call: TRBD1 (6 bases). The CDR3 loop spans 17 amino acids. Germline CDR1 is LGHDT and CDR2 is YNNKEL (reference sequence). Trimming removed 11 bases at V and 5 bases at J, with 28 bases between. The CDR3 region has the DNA TGTGCCTGCACCCAGGCAGGATACGGGACACCAGACAATGAGCAGTTCTTC. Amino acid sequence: CACTQAGYGTPDNEQFF.

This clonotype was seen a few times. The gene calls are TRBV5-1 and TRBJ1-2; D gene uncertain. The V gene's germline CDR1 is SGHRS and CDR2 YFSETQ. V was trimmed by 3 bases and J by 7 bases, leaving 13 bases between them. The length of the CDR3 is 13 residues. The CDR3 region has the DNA TGCGCCAGCAGCTATTACTCTGGGTCTGGCTACACCTTC. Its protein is CASSYYSGSGYTF.

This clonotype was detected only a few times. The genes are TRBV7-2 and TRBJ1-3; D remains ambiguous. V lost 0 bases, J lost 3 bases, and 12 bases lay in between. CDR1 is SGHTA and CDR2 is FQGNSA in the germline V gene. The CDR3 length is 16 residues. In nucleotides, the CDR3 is TGTGCCAGCAGCTTAGCGCTGAGTTTAGGTGGAAACACCATATATTTT. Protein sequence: CASSLALSLGGNTIYF. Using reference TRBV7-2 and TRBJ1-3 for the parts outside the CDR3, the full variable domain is GAGVSQSPSNKVTEKGKDVELRCDPISGHTALYWYRQSLGQGLEFLIYFQGNSAPDKSGLPSDRFSAERTGGSVSTLTIQRTQQEDSAVYLCASSLALSLGGNTIYFGEGSWLTVV.

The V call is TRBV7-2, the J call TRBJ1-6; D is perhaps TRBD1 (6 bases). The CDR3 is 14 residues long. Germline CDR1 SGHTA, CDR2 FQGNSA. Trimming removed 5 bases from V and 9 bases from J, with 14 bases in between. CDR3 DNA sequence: TGTGCCAGCAGCCGCTCCGGGGGCACTTCACCCCTCCACTTT. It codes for CASSRSGGTSPLHF.

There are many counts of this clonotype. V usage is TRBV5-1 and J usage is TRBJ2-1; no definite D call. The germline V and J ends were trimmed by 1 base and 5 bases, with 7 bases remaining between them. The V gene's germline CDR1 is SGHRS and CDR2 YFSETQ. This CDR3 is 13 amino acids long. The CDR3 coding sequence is TGCGCCAGCAGCTTGCCACAGAACAATGAGCAGTTCTTC. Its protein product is CASSLPQNNEQFF.

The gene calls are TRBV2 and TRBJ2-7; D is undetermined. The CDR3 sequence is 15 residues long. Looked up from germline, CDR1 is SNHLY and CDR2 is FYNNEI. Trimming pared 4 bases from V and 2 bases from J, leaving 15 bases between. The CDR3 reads CASSANSSPPYEQYV. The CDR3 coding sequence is TGTGCCAGCAGTGCGAACTCCAGCCCCCCCTACGAGCAGTACGTC.

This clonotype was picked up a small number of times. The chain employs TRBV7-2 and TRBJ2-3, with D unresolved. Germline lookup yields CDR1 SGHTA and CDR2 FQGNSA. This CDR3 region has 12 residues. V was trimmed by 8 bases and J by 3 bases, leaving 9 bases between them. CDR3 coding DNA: TGTGCCAGCGGACGCGTAACAGATACGCAGTATTTT. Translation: CASGRVTDTQYF.

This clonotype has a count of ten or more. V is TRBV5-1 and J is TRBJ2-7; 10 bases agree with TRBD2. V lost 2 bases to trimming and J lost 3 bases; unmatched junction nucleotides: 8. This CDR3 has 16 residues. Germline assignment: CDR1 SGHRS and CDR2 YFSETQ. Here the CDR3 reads CASSFGSRTSGYEQYF. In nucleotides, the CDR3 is TGCGCCAGCAGCTTCGGGTCAAGGACTAGCGGCTACGAGCAGTACTTC.